The rows below give T cell receptor beta chains drawn from one sample of a study of monozygotic twins with cystic fibrosis. Measured with immunoSEQ multiplex PCR; TCRdb has only the in-frame clones, and not every one. The sample has about 20,000 clones, approximately 96% seen once. The sequenced material came from blood. The receptors here all came from a woman aged 30 to 39 with cystic fibrosis. CDR3s include the opening cysteine and the closing phenylalanine or tryptophan. A D gene is named only where the DNA matches it firmly. A row's size may be missing; if present it is once, few, many or a size class.

j_call,v_call,clone_size,d_call,cdr3_aa,cdr3_nt
TRBJ2-1,TRBV6-5,.,TRBD2,CASSYSAGNNEQFF,TGTGCCAGCAGTTACTCAGCGGGGAACAATGAGCAGTTCTTC
TRBJ2-3,TRBV10-3,.,TRBD2,CAIRPGLAIFEGTDTQYF,TGTGCCATCAGGCCGGGACTAGCGATCTTTGAGGGGACAGATACGCAGTATTTT
TRBJ1-6,TRBV27,.,.,CASSFAGQRNSPLHF,TGTGCCAGCAGTTTCGCCGGACAGCGGAATTCACCCCTCCACTTT
TRBJ2-4,TRBV19,once,.,CASSISVGGNIQYF,TGTGCCAGTAGTATCTCGGTGGGGGGAAACATTCAGTACTTC
TRBJ2-7,TRBV27,.,TRBD2,CASSTSGDPNHSYEQYF,TGTGCCAGCAGTACTAGCGGGGATCCCAACCACTCCTACGAGCAGTACTTC
TRBJ1-5,TRBV12-5,.,TRBD1,CASASDRAGQPQHF,TGTGCTAGTGCCTCAGACAGGGCGGGACAGCCCCAGCATTTT
TRBJ2-5,TRBV14,.,.,CASSQEQVRVVQYF,TGTGCCAGCAGCCAAGAACAAGTGCGGGTGGTCCAGTACTTC
TRBJ2-3,TRBV4-1,once,.,CASSQAGKDTQYF,TGCGCCAGCAGCCAAGCCGGTAAGGATACGCAGTATTTT
TRBJ2-5,TRBV4-3,.,.,CASSQAPQETQYF,TGCGCCAGCAGCCAGGCACCCCAAGAGACCCAGTACTTC
TRBJ2-1,TRBV6-1,.,TRBD1,CASSGTGGDPNEQFF,TGTGCCAGCAGTGGTACAGGGGGCGATCCAAATGAGCAGTTCTTC
TRBJ2-3,TRBV21-1,.,.,CASSKEGGQRGHYTQYF,TGTGCCAGCAGCAAAGAGGGAGGCCAGCGGGGGCACTATACGCAGTATTTT
TRBJ1-5,TRBV12-5,.,TRBD1,CASGFVPDRVGNQPQHF,TGTGCTAGTGGTTTTGTACCGGACAGGGTAGGCAATCAGCCCCAGCATTTT
TRBJ2-5,TRBV7-8,.,.,CASRPRDQETQYF,TGTGCCAGCCGTCCCCGGGACCAAGAGACCCAGTACTTC
TRBJ1-2,TRBV5-1,.,TRBD1,CASSPSLGTGMLANYGYTF,TGCGCCAGCAGCCCCTCCCTCGGGACAGGGATGTTAGCTAACTATGGCTACACCTTC
TRBJ2-1,TRBV7-7,.,.,CASSVGRGGEQFF,TGTGCCAGCAGCGTGGGACGGGGCGGGGAGCAGTTCTTC
TRBJ2-5,TRBV4-1,.,.,CASSPGASRETQYF,TGCGCCAGCAGCCCGGGGGCTAGCCGGGAGACCCAGTACTTC
TRBJ2-7,TRBV5-1,.,TRBD2,CASSFTSSGGLYEQYF,TGCGCCAGCAGCTTCACTTCTAGCGGGGGGCTCTACGAGCAGTACTTC
TRBJ1-5,TRBV7-2,.,.,CASSLRGNQPQHF,TGTGCCAGCAGCTTAAGGGGGAATCAGCCCCAGCATTTT
TRBJ1-1,TRBV6-5,.,.,CASSYLGGWGHTEAFF,TGTGCCAGCAGTTACCTCGGGGGGTGGGGGCACACTGAAGCTTTCTTT
TRBJ2-1,TRBV27,.,TRBD2,CASSLERGRVSYNEQFF,TGTGCCAGCAGTTTAGAGCGGGGGCGCGTCTCCTACAATGAGCAGTTCTTC
TRBJ1-2,TRBV5-3,.,.,CARRVEREIDWGGYTF,TGTGCCAGAAGAGTTGAGAGGGAAATAGATTGGGGTGGCTACACCTTC
TRBJ1-2,TRBV11-2,.,.,CASSLGQVGGYTF,TGTGCCAGCAGCTTAGGACAGGTTGGCGGCTACACCTTC
TRBJ1-6,TRBV5-6,.,.,CASSLRQSPLHF,TGTGCCAGCAGCTTGCGGCAGTCACCCCTCCACTTT
TRBJ2-5,TRBV7-8,.,.,CASSRGRALETQYF,TGTGCCAGCAGCCGCGGCAGGGCCCTAGAGACCCAGTACTTC
TRBJ1-1,TRBV11-3,.,.,CASSHLQDTEAFF,TGTGCCAGCAGCCATTTACAGGACACTGAAGCTTTCTTT
TRBJ2-7,TRBV28,.,.,CASSPTLWSYEQYF,TGTGCCAGCAGTCCTACTCTGTGGTCCTACGAGCAGTACTTC
TRBJ2-3,TRBV7-2,.,.,CASSLVEWGSTDTQYF,TGTGCCAGCAGCTTAGTTGAGTGGGGGAGCACAGATACGCAGTATTTT
TRBJ2-5,TRBV7-9,.,TRBD1,CASSLHTGGMFRETQYF,TGTGCCAGCAGCTTACACACAGGGGGTATGTTCCGGGAGACCCAGTACTTC
TRBJ2-7,TRBV9,.,.,CASSVAGVGFYEQYF,TGTGCCAGCAGCGTAGCCGGAGTTGGGTTCTACGAGCAGTACTTC
TRBJ1-2,TRBV15,once,TRBD1,CATSNQTGMPFNYGYTF,TGTGCCACCAGCAACCAGACAGGGATGCCCTTCAACTATGGCTACACCTTC
TRBJ2-1,TRBV2,.,TRBD1,CAASRDRAYNEQFF,TGTGCCGCGTCCCGGGACAGAGCTTACAATGAGCAGTTCTTC